Described below is a single TCR beta chain sequence and its context. This record comes from a study of blood T cell repertoires in COVID-19. Study information: From T cells, B-cell-depleted T cells, or PBMCs came the material, which was cDNA or gDNA.

Sequenced by immunoSEQ multiplex PCR; TCRdb stores in-frame clones only, minus some. This table holds under 140,000 clones, 87% found once. The sequence was collected from a human donor in a cohort sampled during active COVID-19. The specimen was peripheral blood.

The CDR3, as DNA: TGTGCCAGCAGCTCGCAACAAACGTACAATGAGCAGTTCTTC. Translating gives CASSSQQTYNEQFF. The chain links TRBV5-4 to TRBJ2-1; D is undetermined. The CDR3 runs 14 residues. Germline V lookup: CDR1 SGHNT, CDR2 YYREEE (reference sequence). Deletions cut 3 bases from V and 4 bases from J, with 11 bases between.